This T cell receptor beta chain was sequenced in a study of blood T cell repertoires in COVID-19. The assay was immunoSEQ multiplex PCR, and TCRdb's table has in-frame clones only and misses some. The table shows some 75,000 clones, with about 88% occurring only once. CDR3 size: 15 residues. V was trimmed by 0 bases and J by 1 base, leaving 10 bases between them. Germline V gene sequence: CDR1 SGDLS, CDR2 YYNGEE. The chain has TRBV9 and TRBJ1-1, with D unclear. The sequenced sample was peripheral blood. This sequence originates from a man between 65 and 85 years old with active or convalescent COVID-19. CDR3 DNA: TGTGCCAGCAGCGTAGAGTCCGCGCCGAACACTGAAGCTTTCTTT. Protein product: CASSVESAPNTEAFF.